The next 9 T cell receptor beta chains were all read from a single sample in a study of T cell responses to AZD1222 COVID-19 vaccine. The method was immunoSEQ multiplex PCR; TCRdb's version includes in-frame clones alone and lacks a portion of them. The data contain fewer than 200,000 clones, approximately 88% of them seen just once; the ten biggest clones take up 4.3%. Here the sequenced sample was peripheral blood, taken 28 days after the second AZD1222 dose. The receptors here all came from an adult who received the AZD1222 COVID-19 vaccine.

The chain has TRBV5-4 and TRBJ1-2; 7 bases line up with TRBD1. Germline V gene data show CDR1 as SGHNT and CDR2 as YYREEE (reference sequence). CDR3 length: 14 amino acids. Trimming cost V 4 bases and J 4 bases; bases outside gene matches: 7. The CDR3 DNA is TGTGCCAGCAGCCCCGCCGGGACAGCCTATGGCTACACCTTC. The encoded protein is CASSPAGTAYGYTF.

The V and J genes are TRBV15 and TRBJ1-4; D is ambiguous. This CDR3 region has 12 residues. Trimming took off 2 bases at V and 8 bases at J, with 6 bases between the two ends. Germline-derived CDR1 and CDR2 are LNHNV and YYDKDF (reference sequence). The CDR3 sequence is CATSRQGEKLFF. In DNA form, the CDR3 reads TGTGCCACCAGCAGACAAGGGGAAAAACTGTTTTTT.

This clone was counted a single time. The J gene is TRBJ1-2, the V gene TRBV13, with D maybe TRBD1 (5 bases). V lost 3 bases and J lost 4, with 9 bases in between. This CDR3 spans 13 amino acids. Germline V lookup: CDR1 PRHDT, CDR2 FYEKMQ (reference sequence). CDR3 protein: CASSLGPSYGYTF. DNA of the CDR3: TGTGCCAGCAGCTTGGGACCCAGCTATGGCTACACCTTC. Using reference TRBV13 and TRBJ1-2 for the parts outside the CDR3, the full variable domain is AAGVIQSPRHLIKEKRETATLKCYPIPRHDTVYWYQQGPGQDPQFLISFYEKMQSDKGSIPDRFSAQQFSDYHSELNMSSLELGDSALYFCASSLGPSYGYTFGSGTRLTVV.

The rearrangement joins TRBV11-2 to TRBJ1-1; D possibly corresponds to TRBD1 (5 bases). V lost 4 bases and J 1 base, leaving 13 bases between the germline ends. The germline V gene has CDR1 SGHAT and CDR2 FQNNGV. CDR3 length: 15 amino acids. CDR3: CASSSPSTENTEAFF. The CDR3 coding sequence is TGTGCCAGCAGCTCACCGTCGACAGAGAACACTGAAGCTTTCTTT.

The chain has TRBV4-1 and TRBJ2-3; no clear D gene. Trimming pared 1 base from V and 0 bases from J, leaving 8 bases between. This CDR3 has 15 amino acids. The germline CDR1 and CDR2 sequences are MGHRA and YSYEKL. The CDR3 DNA reads TGCGCCAGCAGCCAAGGGTGGTCGAGCACAGATACGCAGTATTTT. This sequence encodes CASSQGWSSTDTQYF.

The CDR3 region is CATSREGVVTDTQYF. CDR3 DNA sequence: TGTGCCACCAGCAGAGAGGGAGTGGTCACAGATACGCAGTATTTT. This chain connects TRBV15 to TRBJ2-3, with D tentatively TRBD2 (5 bases). CDR3 length: 15 residues. Germline lookup yields CDR1 LNHNV and CDR2 YYDKDF (reference sequence). V lost 0 bases and J lost 2, with 9 bases in between.

The DNA of the CDR3 is TGCGCCAGCAGCCTGACAGGGGATTCAGGCTATGGCTACACCTTC. This sequence encodes CASSLTGDSGYGYTF. This chain uses TRBV5-1 with TRBJ1-2; TRBD1 matches 8 bases. CDR1 SGHRS and CDR2 YFSETQ come from the germline V gene. The J segment lost 4 bases and the V segment lost 4 bases, leaving 9 bases of the junction unmatched. The CDR3 loop spans 15 amino acids.

The chain uses TRBV11-3 and TRBJ2-2; perhaps TRBD2 as D (6 bases). Germline CDR1 SGHNT, CDR2 YENEEA. V lost 5 bases and J 6 bases, leaving 10 bases between the germline ends. The CDR3 covers 13 residues. CDR3 nucleotides: TGTGCCAGCAGCCCGGGGGTCGCCGGGGAGCTGTTTTTT. Its protein is CASSPGVAGELFF.

The chain has TRBV29-1 and TRBJ1-3, with D maybe TRBD1 (5 bases). This CDR3 is built from 13 residues. The germline V and J ends were trimmed by 6 bases and 8 bases, with 17 bases remaining between them. Per the germline V gene, CDR1 is SQVTM and CDR2 is ANQGSEA. CDR3 amino acids: CSVSGSGGDTIYF. Written as DNA, the CDR3 is TGCAGCGTGTCCGGCTCCGGGGGAGACACCATATATTTT.